Presented here are 32 T cell receptor beta chains from one specimen sequenced in a study of metastatic and nonmetastatic thyroid tumors. No patient had received any treatment before thyroid surgery. TCRdb re-clonotyped the PCR reads via MiXCR. There are about 15,000 clones in the sample; about 21% occur only once, and about 13% lies in the top ten. The sequencing sample was made of blood. The receptors here all came from a female donor with papillary thyroid cancer or a benign thyroid nodule (not recorded which). Some clones in this sample may be carry-over from other donors' samples.

Within the sample, this clone is medium-sized. The gene calls are TRBV12-3 or TRBV12-4 and TRBJ2-3, with 11 bases fitting TRBD2. V lost 6 bases and J lost 6; bases outside the gene matches: 8. The CDR3 runs 15 residues. The CDR3 nucleotides are TGTGCCAGCAGCAAACTAGCGGGAGTTGGCGATACGCAGTATTTT. Translation gives CASSKLAGVGDTQYF.

This clone was counted ten times or more. The V gene is TRBV24-1, the J gene TRBJ2-2; no reliable D call. The V end was cut by 3 bases, the J end by 5 bases, with 12 bases between. CDR3 length: 15 amino acids. Germline assignment: CDR1 KGHDR and CDR2 SFDVKD. The CDR3 DNA reads as TGTGCCACCAGTGATGACTTTAGTGTAACCGGGGAGCTGTTTTTT. Encoded protein: CATSDDFSVTGELFF.

At least ten counts were recorded for this clone. The CDR3 protein is CASWPTQQGKSGANVLTF. The CDR3 nucleotides are TGCGCCAGTTGGCCTACTCAACAGGGCAAGTCTGGGGCCAACGTCCTGACTTTC. The V gene is TRBV10-2, the J gene TRBJ2-6; D perhaps matches TRBD1 (6 bases). The CDR3 extends over 18 amino acids. V was cut by 9 bases and J by 1 base, with 22 bases left in between. CDR1 is WSHSY and CDR2 is SAAADI in the germline V gene.

This clone was picked up many times. The chain employs TRBV18 and TRBJ2-3; D is unclear. The germline V gene encodes CDR1 KGHSH and CDR2 LQKENI. Between the trimmed V and J ends, which lost 3 bases and 0 bases, there was a span of 10 bases. The length of the CDR3 is 15 residues. The CDR3, as DNA: TGTGCCAGCTCACCGGGCGAGACAAGCACAGATACGCAGTATTTT. It is translated as CASSPGETSTDTQYF.

The table lists this clone with many counts. V usage is TRBV5-6 and J usage is TRBJ1-3, with D possibly being TRBD1 (5 bases). V dropped 0 bases and J dropped 4 bases, with 8 bases sitting between them. The V gene's germline CDR1 is SGHDT and CDR2 YYEEEE. CDR3 length: 14 amino acids. DNA for the CDR3: TGTGCCAGCAGCTTGGCTGGGGCGGGAAACACCATATATTTT. Encoded protein: CASSLAGAGNTIYF.

This clone qualifies as medium-sized. The gene calls are TRBV2 and TRBJ2-7, with 10 bases aligning to TRBD2. From germline, CDR1 is SNHLY and CDR2 FYNNEI. The CDR3 is 15 residues long. V was pared by 7 bases and J by 1 base, with 7 bases of the junction left unmatched. The chain's CDR3 is CASNLIAGGSYEQYF. The CDR3 nucleotides are TGTGCCAGCAACCTAATAGCGGGAGGTTCCTACGAGCAGTACTTC.

At least ten counts were recorded for this clone. The V call is TRBV9, the J call TRBJ2-3, with TRBD2 as a possible D gene (5 bases). Germline loops: CDR1 SGDLS, CDR2 YYNGEE. This CDR3 contains 14 residues. Trimming cost V 3 bases and J 4 bases, with 12 bases left between them. The CDR3 spells CASSANPDSDTQYF. CDR3 nucleotide sequence: TGTGCCAGCAGCGCAAACCCGGACTCAGATACGCAGTATTTT.

In its sample, this clone was seen many times. V and J are TRBV10-3 and TRBJ2-1; tentatively, D is TRBD2 (5 bases). Per germline, CDR1 ENHRY and CDR2 SYGVKD. The germline V and J ends were trimmed by 4 bases and 8 bases, with 24 bases remaining between them. CDR3 length equals 17 residues. The CDR3 spells CAISGAQPPVTRDEQFF. The CDR3 DNA is TGTGCCATCAGTGGAGCGCAGCCTCCGGTTACTAGGGATGAGCAGTTCTTC.

This clone was counted many times. This rearrangement joins TRBV5-1 to TRBJ2-5; D gene ambiguous. V dropped 4 bases and J dropped 2 bases, with 12 bases sitting between them. The germline V gene has CDR1 SGHRS and CDR2 YFSETQ. This CDR3 comprises 14 residues. The CDR3 coding sequence is TGCGCCAGCAGCCCGGCTGACTGGCAAGAGACCCAGTACTTC. Translation: CASSPADWQETQYF. The full variable domain, rest sourced from reference TRBV5-1 and TRBJ2-5, is KAGVTQTPRYLIKTRGQQVTLSCSPISGHRSVSWYQQTPGQGLQFLFEYFSETQRNKGNFPGRFSGRQFSNSRSEMNVSTLELGDSALYLCASSPADWQETQYFGPGTRLLVL.

In its sample, this clone was seen many times. A much larger clone sits a single nucleotide away, making a read error possible. The V call is TRBV6-1, the J call TRBJ2-1; no reliable D call. CDR3 length: 15 residues. The V end lost 1 base, the J end lost 6 bases, and 13 bases lay between the germline ends. Per germline, CDR1 MNHNS and CDR2 SASEGT. The CDR3 sequence: CASSEDPSESNEQFF. The DNA of the CDR3 is TGTGCCAGCAGTGAAGATCCCAGCGAGTCCAATGAGCAGTTCTTC.

The rearrangement joins TRBV6-5 to TRBJ2-1; D remains ambiguous. The CDR3 spans 11 residues. Trimming removed 4 bases at V and 7 bases at J, with 5 bases between. Germline V gives CDR1 MNHEY, CDR2 SVGAGI. CDR3 sequence (DNA): TGTGCCAGCAGTTCCCTGAATGAGCAGTTCTTC. Translation gives CASSSLNEQFF.

In this sample, this clone turned up many times. A clone one base away is much larger, so this may be a read error. The genes are TRBV10-1 and TRBJ2-7; weak D call: TRBD2 (7 bases). Looked up from germline, CDR1 is WNHNN and CDR2 is SYGVQD (reference sequence). The length of the CDR3 is 15 residues. This chain's CDR3 is CAGSDPRGGAYEQYF. Here the CDR3 DNA reads TGCGCCGGCAGTGACCCCCGTGGGGGGGCTTACGAGCAGTACTTC.

This clone has at least ten counts. The V call is TRBV7-9, the J call TRBJ2-7; D unresolved. This CDR3 is built from 14 residues. Trimming removed 1 base at V and 0 bases at J, with 7 bases between. CDR1 SEHNR and CDR2 FQNEAQ come from the germline V gene (reference sequence). This CDR3 reads CASSLGGNSYEQYF. CDR3 nucleotide sequence: TGTGCCAGCAGCTTAGGGGGAAACTCCTACGAGCAGTACTTC. The variable domain in full, with the rest retrieved from reference TRBV7-9 and TRBJ2-7, is DTGVSQNPRHKITKRGQNVTFRCDPISEHNRLYWYRQTLGQGPEFLTYFQNEAQLEKSRLLSDRFSAERPKGSFSTLEIQRTEQGDSAMYLCASSLGGNSYEQYFGPGTRLTVT.

This clone was seen at least ten times. The V call is TRBV24-1, the J call TRBJ2-5, with D perhaps matching TRBD2 (6 bases). From germline, CDR1 is KGHDR and CDR2 SFDVKD. CDR3 size: 13 residues. Trimming removed 5 bases at V and 3 bases at J, with 9 bases between. As DNA, the CDR3 is TGTGCCACCAGTGTCGGAGGGGAAGAGACCCAGTACTTC. This translates into CATSVGGEETQYF.

In its sample, this clone ranks as medium-sized. This sequence joins TRBV6-5 and TRBJ1-1, with D hard to call. Germline CDR1 is MNHEY and CDR2 is SVGAGI. This CDR3 region has 13 residues. V was trimmed by 0 bases and J by 6 bases, leaving 8 bases between them. CDR3 protein: CASSYSHGSEAFF. CDR3 nucleotide sequence: TGTGCCAGCAGTTACTCCCATGGGTCTGAAGCTTTCTTT.

This clone was seen ten or more times. The chain carries TRBV6-2 or TRBV6-3 and TRBJ2-3; the match to TRBD2 covers 8 bases. Unmatched junction bases numbered 14, after V lost 5 bases and J lost 4 bases. CDR1 and CDR2 (germline): MNHEY, SVGEGT. This CDR3 has 17 amino acids. DNA of the CDR3: TGTGCCAGCAGTCAACTCTGGGCTAGCGGGTCGGCAGATACGCAGTATTTT. This sequence encodes CASSQLWASGSADTQYF.

This clone is labeled medium-sized. This chain connects TRBV7-3 to TRBJ2-7; TRBD2 matches 12 bases. Trimming at V came to 5 bases and at J to 3 bases, leaving 2 bases not matched to a gene. Germline V gene data show CDR1 as SGHTA and CDR2 as FQGTGA. The CDR3 is 14 residues long. Here the CDR3 reads CASSLTSGSYEQYF. Written as DNA, the CDR3 is TGTGCCAGCAGCCTGACTAGCGGGAGCTACGAGCAGTACTTC.

This clone was observed many times. CDR3 sequence: CASSLEGTSGIPHYNEQFF. In DNA, the CDR3 is TGTGCCAGCAGCTTAGAGGGGACTAGCGGAATTCCACATTACAATGAGCAGTTCTTC. V usage is TRBV11-2 and J usage is TRBJ2-1; 11 bases are shared with TRBD2. CDR1 is SGHAT, CDR2 FQNNGV, per germline. This CDR3 spans 19 amino acids. J was trimmed by 4 bases and V by 0 bases; bases with no gene match: 11.

For this clone: Germline and junction disagree at one end, which may indicate a read error. V usage is TRBV3-1 and J usage is TRBJ1-2, with D perhaps TRBD1 (6 bases). Germline V gene lookup returns CDR1 LGHDT and CDR2 YNNKEL (reference sequence). The CDR3 length is 12 residues. DNA of the CDR3: TGTGCCAGCAGCCAAGGGACACAAGGGGGGGTCTTC. It is translated as CASSQGTQGGVF.

This clone was detected many times. The chain joins TRBV5-4 to TRBJ2-7; D is undetermined. This CDR3 contains 11 residues. Trimming took 3 bases from V and 5 from J, leaving 6 bases between them. Germline V gives CDR1 SGHNT, CDR2 YYREEE (reference sequence). The CDR3 is CASSSSHEQYF. CDR3 nucleotide sequence: TGTGCCAGCAGCTCCAGCCACGAGCAGTACTTC. The whole variable domain, remainder taken from reference TRBV5-4 and TRBJ2-7, is ETGVTQSPTHLIKTRGQQVTLRCSSQSGHNTVSWYQQALGQGPQFIFQYYREEENGRGNFPPRFSGLQFPNYSSELNVNALELDDSALYLCASSSSHEQYFGPGTRLTVT.

This clone was counted at least ten times. The chain employs TRBV29-1 and TRBJ1-2, with D possibly matching TRBD1 (5 bases). The CDR3 extends over 13 amino acids. V was clipped by 1 base and J by 7 bases, with 13 bases between them. CDR1 and CDR2 from the germline V gene are SQVTM and ANQGSEA. The DNA for the CDR3 is TGCAGCGTTGAAGCAGGGAGGGTCTCTGGCTACACCTTC. This sequence encodes CSVEAGRVSGYTF.

This clone was seen many times. CDR3 in amino acids: CATSDPVSAGQGTEAFF. The CDR3 DNA sequence: TGTGCCACCAGTGACCCGGTTTCGGCGGGACAGGGGACTGAAGCTTTCTTT. The chain has TRBV24-1 and TRBJ1-1, with TRBD1 identical over 10 bases. Trimming removed 4 bases from V and 5 bases from J; junction bases left unmatched: 12. CDR3 length: 17 residues. Germline V gene sequence: CDR1 KGHDR, CDR2 SFDVKD.

Sample share makes this clone medium-sized. V usage is TRBV2 and J usage is TRBJ2-7; D possibly corresponds to TRBD2 (6 bases). Germline V lookup: CDR1 SNHLY, CDR2 FYNNEI. This CDR3 has 15 amino acids. Trimming took off 0 bases at V and 1 base at J, with 10 bases between the two ends. This CDR3 reads CASSEAEEGSYEQYF. CDR3 nucleotides: TGTGCCAGCAGTGAAGCGGAGGAGGGATCCTACGAGCAGTACTTC.

In this sample, this clone is medium-sized (0.01 to 0.1%). This CDR3 reads CASSLGSPTDTQYF. The DNA of the CDR3 is TGTGCCAGCAGTTTAGGCTCACCCACAGATACGCAGTATTTT. The chain uses TRBV12-3 or TRBV12-4 and TRBJ2-3, with D unclear. Trimming removed 1 base at V and 2 bases at J, with 7 bases between. The CDR3 is made up of 14 amino acids.

This clone occurred many times. J is TRBJ2-1 and V is TRBV7-2, with a weak D call TRBD2 (5 bases). The CDR3 loop spans 13 amino acids. Per the germline V gene, CDR1 is SGHTA and CDR2 is FQGNSA. Between the trimmed V and J ends, which lost 5 bases and 5 bases, there was a span of 10 bases. As DNA, the CDR3 is TGTGCCAGCAGCATTAGCGCGAACAATGAGCAGTTCTTC. Translated: CASSISANNEQFF.

This clone was found many times. The J gene is TRBJ1-5, the V gene TRBV9; 8 positions match TRBD1. Germline CDR1 SGDLS, CDR2 YYNGEE. With 4 bases clipped from V and 4 bases from J, the junction kept 7 bases outside the gene matches. The CDR3 loop spans 15 amino acids. The CDR3 DNA sequence: TGTGCCAGCAGCACCGAGGGACAGGCAAATCAGCCCCAGCATTTT. Translated, it gives CASSTEGQANQPQHF.

This clone is termed medium-sized. CDR3 nucleotides: TGTGCCAGCAAAGGTTTGACTAGCGGGGCAGGGGAGCAGTTCTTC. Its translation is CASKGLTSGAGEQFF. This chain uses TRBV2 with TRBJ2-1, with 11 positions matching TRBD2. With V trimmed by 7 bases and J by 10 bases, 12 bases remained unmatched. Germline V gene data show CDR1 as SNHLY and CDR2 as FYNNEI. This CDR3 is built from 15 residues.

By frequency in the sample, this clone is medium-sized. The chain combines TRBV11-2 with TRBJ2-7; 13 nucleotides align to TRBD2. Germline trimming cut 5 bases from V and 2 bases from J; bases unmatched to any gene: 3. Germline CDR1 is SGHAT and CDR2 is FQNNGV. CDR3 length equals 15 residues. For the CDR3, the DNA is TGTGCCAGCAGCACGGGACTAGCGGGACCCTACGAGCAGTACTTC. Translating gives CASSTGLAGPYEQYF.

This clone was observed a single time. The rearrangement links TRBV5-1 to TRBJ2-7, with 9 bases matching TRBD1. The germline CDR1 and CDR2 sequences are SGHRS and YFSETQ. CDR3 length: 14 amino acids. V lost 5 bases and J lost 6; bases outside the gene matches: 9. CDR3: CASSRNRGLGEQYF. As DNA, the CDR3 is TGCGCCAGCAGTCGTAACAGGGGGCTCGGCGAGCAGTACTTC. Using reference TRBV5-1 and TRBJ2-7 for the parts outside the CDR3, the full variable domain is KAGVTQTPRYLIKTRGQQVTLSCSPISGHRSVSWYQQTPGQGLQFLFEYFSETQRNKGNFPGRFSGRQFSNSRSEMNVSTLELGDSALYLCASSRNRGLGEQYFGPGTRLTVT.

The chain links TRBV5-1 to TRBJ2-1, with unresolved D. The CDR3 length is 13 residues. Germline lookup yields CDR1 SGHRS and CDR2 YFSETQ. With 2 bases removed from V and 6 bases from J, the gap between germline ends came to 9 bases. CDR3 protein: CASSLTEINEQFF. CDR3 nucleotides: TGCGCCAGCAGCTTAACCGAGATCAATGAGCAGTTCTTC.

This clone has a count of ten or more. The rearrangement links TRBV7-8 to TRBJ2-2, with TRBD1 matching 8 bases. Germline V lookup: CDR1 SGHVS, CDR2 FQNEAQ. The CDR3 sequence is 18 residues long. The V and J ends lost 2 bases and 7 bases, in that order; junction bases with no gene match: 15. The CDR3 DNA is TGTGCCAGCAGCTTAAGGCCAGCACAGGGGGTTGGTAGCGGGGAGCTGTTTTTT. Its protein product is CASSLRPAQGVGSGELFF.

This clone was seen more than once but under ten times. The V gene is TRBV6-5, the J gene TRBJ2-1; 9 bases map to TRBD2. After removal of 0 bases from V and 2 bases from J, the junction contained 2 bases not matched to a gene. This CDR3 has 16 amino acids. Germline V lookup: CDR1 MNHEY, CDR2 SVGAGI. The CDR3 region is CASSYSRGGAYNEQFF. CDR3 sequence (DNA): TGTGCCAGCAGTTACTCGCGCGGGGGGGCCTACAATGAGCAGTTCTTC.